Following are 9 T cell receptor beta chains from one sample sequenced in a study of T cell repertoires in cytomegalovirus infection. Their antigens are not known. TCRdb re-called the reads with MiXCR, one entry per CDR3 protein. The table records 20,000 to 25,000 distinct CDR3 sequences, around 43% of them present only once. The sequencing used CD8+ T cells from cultured PBMCs, collected from culture after CMV antigen stimulation. The source is a human donor in good health (CMV status not recorded). Some clones in this sample may be carry-over from other donors' samples.

This clonotype was seen more than once but under ten times. This chain joins TRBV19 and TRBJ1-1; 7 bases fit TRBD1. Per the germline V gene, CDR1 is LNHDA and CDR2 is SQIVND (reference sequence). CDR3 length: 15 residues. Trimming cost V 7 bases and J 4 bases; bases outside gene matches: 12. The CDR3 region is CASKPAWDSFTEAFF. DNA for the CDR3: TGTGCCAGTAAGCCTGCGTGGGACAGCTTCACTGAAGCTTTCTTT.

This clonotype was counted between two and nine times. V and J are TRBV19 and TRBJ1-5; 11 bases map to TRBD1. J was trimmed by 0 bases and V by 8 bases; bases with no gene match: 9. Germline V gene lookup returns CDR1 LNHDA and CDR2 SQIVND (reference sequence). CDR3 length equals 17 residues. The chain's CDR3 is CASRRTGGNYSNQPQHF. The DNA for the CDR3 is TGTGCCAGTCGAAGGACAGGGGGCAACTATAGCAATCAGCCCCAGCATTTT.

This clonotype was seen a handful of times. The chain is built from TRBV6-5 and TRBJ2-5, with 9 bases matching TRBD1. This CDR3 contains 13 residues. Germline CDR1 reads MNHEY; CDR2 reads SVGAGI. V dropped 5 bases and J dropped 5; count of bases not matched to a gene: 3. In nucleotides, the CDR3 is TGTGCCAGCAGTCAACAGGGGGCCGAGACCCAGTACTTC. This encodes CASSQQGAETQYF.

This chain uses TRBV12-3 or TRBV12-4 with TRBJ2-1; 9 nucleotides match TRBD1. The CDR3 totals 15 residues. V lost 5 bases and J lost 10; bases outside the gene matches: 12. Here the CDR3 DNA reads TGTGCCAGCAGTCGGCGGGACAGGGAGGGAGGGGAGCAGTTCTTC. Protein sequence: CASSRRDREGGEQFF.

The rearrangement links TRBV19 to TRBJ2-1; 10 bases map to TRBD2. The CDR3 covers 16 residues. CDR1 and CDR2 (germline): LNHDA, SQIVND (reference sequence). V lost 2 bases to trimming and J lost 2 bases; unmatched junction nucleotides: 3. The CDR3 loop is CASSIKAGGPYNEQFF. CDR3 in DNA: TGTGCCAGTAGTATAAAAGCGGGAGGGCCCTACAATGAGCAGTTCTTC.

The chain recombines TRBV14 with TRBJ1-2; D remains unclear. The CDR3 is 12 amino acids. V was shortened by 8 bases and J by 8 bases, with 15 bases between the two germline ends. CDR1 SGHDN and CDR2 FVKESK come from the germline V gene. The DNA for the CDR3 is TGTGCCAGCGGACCCTACGGAGGCGGCTACACCTTC. It encodes CASGPYGGGYTF.

This clonotype was observed a handful of times. This sequence joins TRBV7-8 and TRBJ1-5; possibly TRBD1 for D (6 bases). CDR3 size: 17 residues. The ends were cut back, 0 bases at V and 2 bases at J, with 14 bases in the middle. Germline assignment: CDR1 SGHVS and CDR2 FQNEAQ. CDR3 bases: TGTGCCAGCAGCTTAGCGACGGGGGGCGCTGGCAATCAGCCCCAGCATTTT. Translated: CASSLATGGAGNQPQHF.

The V call is TRBV28, the J call TRBJ2-7, with TRBD2 identical over 10 bases. In germline, CDR1 is MDHEN, CDR2 SYDVKM. V shed 5 bases and J 6 bases; nucleotides not matched to a gene: 13. The CDR3 has 16 amino acids. In DNA, the CDR3 is TGTGCCAGCAGTGCCCCACGAGCGGGGGGGCTCCCCGAGCAGTACTTC. Encoded protein: CASSAPRAGGLPEQYF.

This chain joins TRBV6-2 or TRBV6-3 and TRBJ1-5; D remains unclear. The V end lost 2 bases, the J end lost 3 bases, and 14 bases lay between the germline ends. This CDR3 has 16 amino acids. Germline loops: CDR1 MNHEY, CDR2 SVGEGT. The CDR3 is CASSYPQLSNNQPQHF. The CDR3 DNA reads as TGTGCCAGCAGTTACCCGCAGTTAAGTAACAATCAGCCCCAGCATTTT.